Reported below is one TCR beta chain. There are 16 residues in the CDR3. Germline V gene sequence: CDR1 SGHAT, CDR2 FQNNGV. Trimming at V came to 0 bases and at J to 5 bases, leaving 4 bases not matched to a gene. These data are taken from a study of blood T cell repertoires in COVID-19. Study background: Both acute and convalescent COVID-19 samples were obtained from the United States, Italy and Spain. The analysed material was cDNA or gDNA that came from T cells, B-cell-depleted T cells, or PBMCs.

Recruited during active infection, patients (from Seattle) were subsequently followed longitudinally. Authors' analysis steps: Amplification with reference gene primers provided the estimates of nucleated cell counts. Generated by immunoSEQ multiplex PCR, the TCRdb table keeps only in-frame clones and is missing some. V and J calls and clone size follow that table, whereas D and trimming were derived from the DNA. Among 250,000 to 350,000 clones listed, 70% to 90% were seen once. Sequences were obtained from peripheral blood. This receptor was obtained from a human donor with COVID-19, enrolled during active disease. The donor label of this sample is uncertain. The V and J genes are TRBV11-2 and TRBJ2-5; 12 nucleotides agree with TRBD2. Here the CDR3 DNA reads TGTGCCAGCAGCTTAGAACTAGCGGGAGGAAGTGAGACCCAGTACTTC. Its protein is CASSLELAGGSETQYF.